These 22 T cell receptor beta chains were all obtained from the same sample, sequenced in a study of blood T cell repertoires in COVID-19. Data came from immunoSEQ multiplex PCR; TCRdb stores just in-frame clones and leaves some out. The sample holds just over 150,000 clones, around 80% seen once. The sequenced sample consisted of peripheral blood. These receptors originate from a man between 60 and 75 years old with acute or convalescent COVID-19.

The rearrangement joins TRBV7-2 to TRBJ1-3; perhaps TRBD1 as D (5 bases). The CDR3 length is 15 residues. The V gene lost 3 bases and the J gene lost 0 bases, with 9 bases spanning the gap. Per germline, CDR1 SGHTA and CDR2 FQGNSA. In DNA, the CDR3 is TGTGCCAGCAGCTTTCAGGGATTCTCTGGAAACACCATATATTTT. This encodes CASSFQGFSGNTIYF.

J is TRBJ1-2 and V is TRBV3-1 (or the pseudogene TRBV3-2); maybe TRBD1 (5 bases). CDR3 length equals 13 residues. V lost 0 bases, J lost 6 bases, and 8 bases lay in between. CDR1 is LGHDT and CDR2 is YNNKEL in the germline V gene (reference sequence). The CDR3 DNA sequence: TGTGCCAGCAGCCAAGAGGCAGGGAATGGCTACACCTTC. Translating it yields CASSQEAGNGYTF.

The rearrangement uses TRBV5-6 and TRBJ2-5; D gene uncertain. Germline CDR1 and CDR2: SGHDT and YYEEEE. This CDR3 spans 13 amino acids. The germline V and J ends were trimmed by 2 bases and 2 bases, with 7 bases remaining between them. The CDR3 region is CASSFIAQETQYF. The CDR3, as DNA: TGTGCCAGCAGCTTCATAGCTCAAGAGACCCAGTACTTC.

This clone was counted a few times. The genes are TRBV20-1 and TRBJ1-5, with a possible D match to TRBD1 (5 bases). Trimming removed 3 bases at V and 9 bases at J, with 9 bases between. Germline loops: CDR1 DFQATT, CDR2 SNEGSKA (reference sequence). CDR3 length: 11 amino acids. CDR3 sequence (DNA): TGCAGTGCTAGTAGGGGCAGGCCCCAGCATTTT. It specifies CSASRGRPQHF.

The V call is TRBV29-1, the J call TRBJ2-7; D unresolved. CDR1 and CDR2 from the germline V gene are SQVTM and ANQGSEA. CDR3 length equals 12 residues. Trimming removed 5 bases at V and 4 bases at J, with 12 bases between. CDR3 DNA: TGCAGCGTTCAGCGAGGTGGATACGAGCAGTACTTC. Protein product: CSVQRGGYEQYF.

V and J are TRBV5-8 and TRBJ2-5; TRBD1 agrees at 12 bases. CDR3 length: 16 residues. The germline V gene has CDR1 SGHTS and CDR2 YDEGEE. J gave up 3 bases and V 6 bases, and 9 bases lay outside the gene matches. The CDR3: CASTPGQGAGEETQYF. CDR3 in DNA: TGTGCCAGCACCCCGGGACAGGGGGCCGGGGAAGAGACCCAGTACTTC.

The chain is built from TRBV6-2 or TRBV6-3 and TRBJ2-7, with TRBD1 matching 7 bases. Germline lookup yields CDR1 MNHEY and CDR2 SVGEGT. V lost 7 bases to trimming and J lost 6 bases; unmatched junction nucleotides: 9. This CDR3 spans 13 amino acids. In nucleotides, the CDR3 is TGTGCCAGCAACCCCCAACAGGGGACCGAGCAGTACTTC. Translation: CASNPQQGTEQYF.

The V call is TRBV30, the J call TRBJ1-1; TRBD1 matches 7 bases. CDR1 and CDR2 from the germline V gene are GTSNPN and SVGIG (reference sequence). J gave up 4 bases and V 2 bases, and 4 bases lay outside the gene matches. The CDR3 extends over 13 amino acids. The CDR3 here is CAWSRQGGTEAFF. The DNA of the CDR3 is TGTGCCTGGAGTAGGCAGGGGGGCACTGAAGCTTTCTTT.

The V gene is TRBV5-1, the J gene TRBJ1-4; D uncertain. The CDR3 runs to 15 residues. V lost 3 bases to trimming and J lost 8 bases, with 17 bases between them. The V gene's germline CDR1 is SGHRS and CDR2 YFSETQ. Here the CDR3 DNA reads TGCGCCAGCAGCTACGATGGGAGCCTCAAGGAAAAACTGTTTTTT. Its protein product is CASSYDGSLKEKLFF.

The rearrangement links TRBV5-6 to TRBJ2-5; D perhaps matches TRBD1 (5 bases). The length of the CDR3 is 13 residues. Germline assignment: CDR1 SGHDT and CDR2 YYEEEE. With 5 bases removed from V and 5 bases from J, the gap between germline ends came to 13 bases. DNA for the CDR3: TGTGCCAGCAGGGGTGCAGGGCGGGAGACCCAGTACTTC. It codes for CASRGAGRETQYF.

This chain joins TRBV11-1 and TRBJ2-3, with TRBD1 matching over 8 bases. Germline loops: CDR1 SGHAT, CDR2 FQDESV (reference sequence). The V gene end was trimmed by 5 bases and the J gene end by 4 bases; junction bases not matched to a gene: 5. The CDR3 sequence is 14 residues long. The CDR3 bases are TGTGCCAGCAGCCGCGGACAGGGCGCAGATACGCAGTATTTT. This codes for CASSRGQGADTQYF. Complete variable domain (other parts from reference TRBV11-1 and TRBJ2-3): EAEVAQSPRYKITEKSQAVAFWCDPISGHATLYWYRQILGQGPELLVQFQDESVVDDSQLPKDRFSAERLKGVDSTLKIQPAELGDSAMYLCASSRGQGADTQYFGPGTRLTVL.

V is TRBV27 and J is TRBJ1-4; 8 bases map to TRBD1. Losses at the gene ends were 6 bases for V and 8 bases for J; bases not matched to a gene: 11. In germline, CDR1 is MNHEY, CDR2 SMNVEV (reference sequence). CDR3 length equals 15 residues. The CDR3 coding sequence is TGTGCCAGCAGACCTCGGACAGGGATAGGGGAAAAACTGTTTTTT. Encoded protein: CASRPRTGIGEKLFF.

The chain uses TRBV6-5 and TRBJ1-1; unclear D gene. The CDR3 has 14 amino acids. The germline V and J ends were trimmed by 0 bases and 5 bases, with 10 bases remaining between them. Germline V gene lookup returns CDR1 MNHEY and CDR2 SVGAGI. CDR3 sequence (DNA): TGTGCCAGCAGTTACTCGTTTGACGGGACTGAAGCTTTCTTT. Translated, it gives CASSYSFDGTEAFF.

The gene calls are TRBV11-2 and TRBJ2-3, with 9 positions matching TRBD2. With V trimmed by 2 bases and J by 2 bases, 11 bases remained unmatched. The germline CDR1 and CDR2 sequences are SGHAT and FQNNGV. The CDR3 contains 18 residues. The CDR3 here is CASSLRQASGAVTDTQYF. CDR3 DNA: TGTGCCAGCAGCTTAAGGCAAGCTAGCGGGGCCGTCACAGATACGCAGTATTTT.

In DNA form, the CDR3 reads TGTGCCAGCAGTTACCAACCCGGGACAGGGAATGGCTACACCTTC. It translates to CASSYQPGTGNGYTF. The rearrangement joins TRBV6-5 to TRBJ1-2; the match to TRBD1 covers 9 bases. The germline CDR1 and CDR2 sequences are MNHEY and SVGAGI. V trimming: 2 bases; J trimming: 6 bases; junction bases outside the gene matches: 7. The CDR3 totals 15 residues.

The CDR3 loop is CASSLGIASPYEQYF. The CDR3 DNA follows: TGTGCCAGCAGCCTAGGGATAGCCTCTCCCTACGAGCAGTACTTC. This chain links TRBV7-9 with TRBJ2-7; no firm D call. Trimming shortened V by 5 bases and J by 2 bases, and 16 bases separated the two germline ends. The CDR3 has 15 amino acids. Germline-derived CDR1 and CDR2 are SEHNR and FQNEAQ (reference sequence).

The rearrangement links TRBV4-2 to TRBJ2-1; D ambiguous. The CDR3 contains 17 residues. The germline CDR1 and CDR2 sequences are LGHNA and YNFKEQ. V was pared by 0 bases and J by 0 bases, with 12 bases between. This CDR3 is CASSQDPPYSSYNEQFF. The CDR3 nucleotides are TGTGCCAGCAGCCAAGACCCCCCCTATAGCTCCTACAATGAGCAGTTCTTC.

The chain links TRBV9 to TRBJ1-3, with D possibly matching TRBD1 (6 bases). This CDR3 has 15 amino acids. Trimming pared 0 bases from V and 4 bases from J, leaving 11 bases between. CDR1 is SGDLS, CDR2 YYNGEE, per germline. DNA of the CDR3: TGTGCCAGCAGCGTAGACCAGGGGAGAGGAAACACCATATATTTT. This encodes CASSVDQGRGNTIYF.

The chain recombines TRBV19 with TRBJ2-5; TRBD1 is a possible D gene (6 bases). V was cut by 4 bases and J by 2 bases, with 11 bases left in between. CDR3 length equals 14 residues. Germline V gives CDR1 LNHDA, CDR2 SQIVND (reference sequence). In nucleotides, the CDR3 is TGTGCCAGTAGTAAATACAGGGAGCAAGAGACCCAGTACTTC. This translates into CASSKYREQETQYF.

This chain uses TRBV5-1 with TRBJ1-1; D gene uncertain. The CDR3 covers 15 residues. CDR1 SGHRS and CDR2 YFSETQ come from the germline V gene. Trimming pared 4 bases from V and 5 bases from J, leaving 18 bases between. The CDR3 loop is CASSPRSEGGTEAFF. The CDR3 DNA reads as TGCGCCAGCAGCCCCCGGTCCGAGGGTGGGACTGAAGCTTTCTTT.

The chain combines TRBV20-1 with TRBJ2-7; possible D gene TRBD2, 7 bases. Germline V lookup: CDR1 DFQATT, CDR2 SNEGSKA (reference sequence). This CDR3 spans 13 amino acids. V dropped 3 bases and J dropped 3 bases, with 12 bases sitting between them. CDR3 protein: CSASKGGDYEQYF. The CDR3 region has the DNA TGCAGTGCTAGTAAGGGGGGGGACTACGAGCAGTACTTC.

The chain combines TRBV5-8 with TRBJ1-5, with D perhaps TRBD1 (6 bases). CDR1 SGHTS and CDR2 YDEGEE come from the germline V gene. CDR3 length: 15 amino acids. Trimming cost V 4 bases and J 2 bases, with 13 bases left between them. CDR3 region: CASSPQGMGNQPQHF. The CDR3 DNA reads TGTGCCAGCAGCCCCCAGGGGATGGGCAATCAGCCCCAGCATTTT.